Following are 24 T cell receptor beta chains from one sample sequenced in a study of Ad26.COV2.S vaccination and SARS-CoV-2 variants. The treatment denotes: roughly 19 received Ad26.COV2.S at low or high dose, single or two shots; about five received placebo; per-sample allocation not given. Sampling took place 63 days after the first vaccine or placebo injection. Measured with immunoSEQ multiplex PCR; TCRdb has only the in-frame clones, and not every one. Among roughly 300,000 clones listed, around 89% were seen once. Here the sequenced sample was peripheral blood, taken in a trial of Ad26.COV2.S vaccine versus placebo. Receptors were obtained from a person between 18 and 65 years old who received the Ad26.COV2.S COVID-19 vaccine or a placebo.

V is TRBV7-8 and J is TRBJ2-1; D unresolved. This CDR3 comprises 13 residues. V lost 1 base to trimming and J lost 15 bases, with 16 bases between them. CDR1 and CDR2 from the germline V gene are SGHVS and FQNEAQ. Here the CDR3 reads CASSLESGGRRFF. The CDR3 region has the DNA TGTGCCAGCAGCTTAGAGAGTGGTGGTAGGCGGTTCTTC.

This chain links TRBV3-1 (or the pseudogene TRBV3-2) with TRBJ2-5; D gene ambiguous. The CDR3 is made up of 15 amino acids. Trimming cost V 8 bases and J 1 base, with 17 bases left between them. CDR1 is LGHDT, CDR2 YNNKEL, per germline (reference sequence). The CDR3 sequence is CASQRAPWGQETQYF. DNA of the CDR3: TGTGCCAGCCAAAGGGCCCCGTGGGGCCAAGAGACCCAGTACTTC.

This clone showed up just a few times. The same CDR3 is also encoded by other DNA sequences in this sample. The V gene is TRBV18, the J gene TRBJ1-1; D unresolved. The V end lost 1 base, the J end lost 1 base, and 7 bases lay between the germline ends. Germline V gene sequence: CDR1 KGHSH, CDR2 LQKENI. The CDR3 spans 14 residues. CDR3 region: CASSPLGRNTEAFF. The CDR3 nucleotides are TGTGCCAGCTCACCACTGGGCAGGAACACTGAAGCTTTCTTT.

The gene calls are TRBV14 and TRBJ1-1; D remains unclear. The V and J ends lost 8 bases and 5 bases respectively, with 12 bases between them. CDR1 is SGHDN, CDR2 FVKESK, per germline. The CDR3 is 12 residues long. CDR3 coding DNA: TGTGCCAGCGGATTCCGTCGGACTGAAGCTTTCTTT. Its protein is CASGFRRTEAFF.

The V gene is TRBV18, the J gene TRBJ1-2, with TRBD1 matching over 10 bases. The CDR3 is 15 residues long. V lost 3 bases to trimming and J lost 6 bases; unmatched junction nucleotides: 7. Germline V gene sequence: CDR1 KGHSH, CDR2 LQKENI. For the CDR3, the DNA is TGTGCCAGCTCACCTAGGGGACAGGGGTCAGATGGCTACACCTTC. This gives the protein CASSPRGQGSDGYTF. The full variable domain, completed using reference TRBV18 and TRBJ1-2, is NAGVMQNPRHLVRRRGQEARLRCSPMKGHSHVYWYRQLPEEGLKFMVYLQKENIIDESGMPKERFSAEFPKEGPSILRIQQVVRGDSAAYFCASSPRGQGSDGYTFGSGTRLTVV.

The chain combines TRBV5-4 with TRBJ2-2; D possibly corresponds to TRBD1 (5 bases). Between the trimmed V and J ends, which lost 1 base and 6 bases, there was a span of 7 bases. CDR3 length equals 13 residues. Germline CDR1 reads SGHNT; CDR2 reads YYREEE (reference sequence). CDR3 DNA: TGTGCCAGCAGCTTGCTAGGGGCCGGGGAGCTGTTTTTT. This sequence encodes CASSLLGAGELFF.

The rearrangement joins TRBV4-1 to TRBJ2-2, with no clear D. Germline V gene sequence: CDR1 MGHRA, CDR2 YSYEKL. V was clipped by 1 base and J by 5 bases, with 11 bases between them. The CDR3 length is 15 residues. CDR3 amino acids: CASSQGFAGTGELFF. CDR3 sequence (DNA): TGCGCCAGCAGCCAAGGGTTTGCTGGTACCGGGGAGCTGTTTTTT.

The chain combines TRBV5-1 with TRBJ2-7, with D unresolved. Trimming took 0 bases from V and 6 from J, leaving 10 bases between them. From germline, CDR1 is SGHRS and CDR2 YFSETQ. The CDR3 is 13 amino acids. The CDR3 DNA reads as TGCGCCAGCAGCTTGGACCAGGTTTCCGAGCAGTACTTC. Translated, it gives CASSLDQVSEQYF.

This chain joins TRBV19 and TRBJ1-5, with unresolved D. V gave up 0 bases and J gave up 0 bases, with 3 bases separating them. The CDR3 runs to 14 residues. The germline gives CDR1 LNHDA, CDR2 SQIVND (reference sequence). CDR3 DNA: TGTGCCAGTAGTATAGAGGGTAGCAATCAGCCCCAGCATTTT. It specifies CASSIEGSNQPQHF.

The chain recombines TRBV13 with TRBJ2-1; 8 bases agree with TRBD1. The CDR3 covers 15 residues. V shed 5 bases and J 5 bases; nucleotides not matched to a gene: 8. CDR1 and CDR2 from the germline V gene are PRHDT and FYEKMQ (reference sequence). The CDR3 nucleotides are TGTGCCAGCAGCACCCGGACAGGGCAACACAATGAGCAGTTCTTC. Protein product: CASSTRTGQHNEQFF.

The chain employs TRBV6-5 and TRBJ1-1, with TRBD1 matching 7 bases. The CDR3 covers 14 residues. CDR1 and CDR2 (germline): MNHEY, SVGAGI. V lost 6 bases to trimming and J lost 5 bases; unmatched junction nucleotides: 9. CDR3 DNA: TGTGCCAGCAGCCAAGGGGGCTTAGGGACTGAAGCTTTCTTT. Translating it yields CASSQGGLGTEAFF.

The chain employs TRBV11-2 and TRBJ1-1; D is uncertain. Germline values: CDR1 SGHAT, CDR2 FQNNGV. The CDR3 runs to 15 residues. The V gene lost 3 bases and the J gene lost 4 bases, with 15 bases spanning the gap. The CDR3: CASSLVHIPSTEAFF. For the CDR3, the DNA is TGTGCCAGCAGCTTGGTTCATATACCTTCCACTGAAGCTTTCTTT.

The chain has TRBV5-1 and TRBJ1-1; 9 positions match TRBD1. The germline V gene encodes CDR1 SGHRS and CDR2 YFSETQ. The V gene end was trimmed by 4 bases and the J gene end by 10 bases; junction bases not matched to a gene: 14. CDR3 length: 15 residues. The CDR3 DNA follows: TGCGCCAGCAGCCCCGAACAGGGGGCGCTTCGGCGAGCTTTCTTT. This gives the protein CASSPEQGALRRAFF. Variable domain in full (rest from reference TRBV5-1 and TRBJ1-1): KAGVTQTPRYLIKTRGQQVTLSCSPISGHRSVSWYQQTPGQGLQFLFEYFSETQRNKGNFPGRFSGRQFSNSRSEMNVSTLELGDSALYLCASSPEQGALRRAFFGQGTRLTVV.

This clone was picked up a small number of times. The rearrangement joins TRBV9 to TRBJ1-2; D not resolved. Deletions cut 0 bases from V and 0 bases from J, with 12 bases between. The CDR3 spans 16 residues. Germline V gives CDR1 SGDLS, CDR2 YYNGEE. CDR3 sequence reads: CASSVGGSTSNYGYTF. CDR3 DNA: TGTGCCAGCAGCGTAGGCGGCAGCACCTCTAACTATGGCTACACCTTC. The full variable domain, in which reference TRBV9 and TRBJ1-2 provide the parts outside the CDR3, is DSGVTQTPKHLITATGQRVTLRCSPRSGDLSVYWYQQSLDQGLQFLIQYYNGEERAKGNILERFSAQQFPDLHSELNLSSLELGDSALYFCASSVGGSTSNYGYTFGSGTRLTVV.

The chain joins TRBV24-1 to TRBJ2-6; D uncertain. The CDR3 spans 13 residues. With 5 bases removed from V and 4 bases from J, the gap between germline ends came to 5 bases. Germline V gives CDR1 KGHDR, CDR2 SFDVKD. The CDR3 DNA is TGTGCCACCAGTGCCACAGGGGCCAACGTCCTGACTTTC. It yields the protein CATSATGANVLTF.

V is TRBV2 and J is TRBJ1-1, with D tentatively TRBD1 (6 bases). The V gene's germline CDR1 is SNHLY and CDR2 FYNNEI. Trimming stripped 4 bases from V and 9 bases from J, with 15 bases between. The CDR3 totals 13 residues. This CDR3 is CASSANVGQKAFF. CDR3 nucleotides: TGTGCCAGCAGTGCAAACGTCGGACAGAAAGCTTTCTTT.

The rearrangement uses TRBV4-1 and TRBJ1-2, with D perhaps matching TRBD1 (6 bases). The V end was cut by 0 bases, the J end by 5 bases, with 10 bases between. Germline V lookup: CDR1 MGHRA, CDR2 YSYEKL. This CDR3 comprises 14 residues. The CDR3 spells CASSQEPGEYGYTF. The CDR3 nucleotides are TGCGCCAGCAGCCAAGAACCAGGGGAGTATGGCTACACCTTC.

The rearrangement joins TRBV15 to TRBJ2-5; 7 bases line up with TRBD2. This CDR3 has 15 residues. Trimming took 5 bases from V and 4 from J; bases not matched to a gene: 10. Germline-derived CDR1 and CDR2 are LNHNV and YYDKDF (reference sequence). The CDR3 protein is CATSSRTIAGETQYF. The CDR3 DNA sequence: TGTGCCACCAGCTCCCGGACTATAGCGGGAGAGACCCAGTACTTC.

The CDR3 coding sequence is TGTGCCAGTAGTATTACGGAAAACACTGAAGCTTTCTTT. Protein: CASSITENTEAFF. The chain links TRBV19 to TRBJ1-1, with D hard to call. Germline-derived CDR1 and CDR2 are LNHDA and SQIVND (reference sequence). V gave up 3 bases and J gave up 2 bases, with 7 bases separating them. This CDR3 is built from 13 residues. Full variable domain (rest looked up from reference TRBV19 and TRBJ1-1): DGGITQSPKYLFRKEGQNVTLSCEQNLNHDAMYWYRQDPGQGLRLIYYSQIVNDFQKGDIAEGYSVSREKKESFPLTVTSAQKNPTAFYLCASSITENTEAFFGQGTRLTVV.

The chain recombines TRBV28 with TRBJ2-3; TRBD1 agrees at 9 bases. Per germline, CDR1 MDHEN and CDR2 SYDVKM. The CDR3 runs to 16 residues. Losses at the gene ends were 7 bases for V and 2 bases for J; bases not matched to a gene: 10. CDR3 sequence reads: CASMGQGFYATDTQYF. In DNA, the CDR3 is TGTGCCAGCATGGGACAGGGATTTTATGCCACAGATACGCAGTATTTT.

The V gene is TRBV4-2, the J gene TRBJ2-5; TRBD2 matches 12 bases. This CDR3 has 19 amino acids. Per germline, CDR1 LGHNA and CDR2 YNFKEQ. With V trimmed by 1 base and J by 0 bases, 9 bases remained unmatched. The CDR3 coding sequence is TGTGCCAGCAGCCAAGGCACTAGCGGGGGGATAGAATACCAAGAGACCCAGTACTTC. Translated, it gives CASSQGTSGGIEYQETQYF.

This clone appeared once. This chain uses TRBV30 with TRBJ1-5; 12 bases line up with TRBD1. The V gene end was trimmed by 7 bases and the J gene end by 2 bases; junction bases not matched to a gene: 9. The length of the CDR3 is 16 residues. The germline gives CDR1 GTSNPN, CDR2 SVGIG (reference sequence). In DNA, the CDR3 is TGTGCCTTAAGCCGGGACAGGGGGCCGGGCAATCAGCCCCAGCATTTT. This codes for CALSRDRGPGNQPQHF.

V gene TRBV6-2 or TRBV6-3 combines with J gene TRBJ1-2; D might be TRBD1 (6 bases). V was trimmed by 4 bases and J by 9 bases, leaving 12 bases between them. CDR3 length equals 12 residues. Germline CDR1 MNHEY, CDR2 SVGEGT. This CDR3 reads CASSSGQTRYTF. The CDR3 bases are TGTGCCAGCAGTTCAGGACAGACTCGCTACACCTTC.

The chain combines TRBV20-1 with TRBJ2-1; D perhaps matches TRBD2 (5 bases). Between the trimmed V and J ends, which lost 4 bases and 10 bases, there was a span of 8 bases. Germline V gene data show CDR1 as DFQATT and CDR2 as SNEGSKA (reference sequence). This CDR3 contains 10 residues. The CDR3 nucleotides read TGCAGTGCTACGGGATCCGAGCAGTTCTTC. Its translation is CSATGSEQFF.